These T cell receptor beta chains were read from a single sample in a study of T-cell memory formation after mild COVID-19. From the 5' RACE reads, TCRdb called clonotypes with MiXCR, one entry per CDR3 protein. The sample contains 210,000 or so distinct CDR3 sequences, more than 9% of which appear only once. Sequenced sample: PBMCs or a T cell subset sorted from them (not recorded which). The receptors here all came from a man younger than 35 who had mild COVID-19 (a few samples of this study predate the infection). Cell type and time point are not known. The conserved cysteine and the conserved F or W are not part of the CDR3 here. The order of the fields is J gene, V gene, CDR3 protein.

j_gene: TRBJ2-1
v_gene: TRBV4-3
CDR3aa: ASSQERGFYDEQF

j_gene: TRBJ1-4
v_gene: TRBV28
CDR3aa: ASKLGAGVGEKLF

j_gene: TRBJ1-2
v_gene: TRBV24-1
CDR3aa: ATPSLGYT

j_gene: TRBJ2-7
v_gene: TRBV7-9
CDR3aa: ASSLTPSYEQY

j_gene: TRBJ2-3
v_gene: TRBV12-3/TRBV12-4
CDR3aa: ASSSSSGGATQY

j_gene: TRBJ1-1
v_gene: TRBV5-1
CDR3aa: ASSPDRLNTEAF

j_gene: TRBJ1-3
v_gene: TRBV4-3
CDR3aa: ASSQVVSLSGNTIY

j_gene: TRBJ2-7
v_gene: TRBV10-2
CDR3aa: ASRDRAYEQY

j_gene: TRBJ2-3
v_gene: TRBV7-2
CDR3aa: ASRPGGGRTTDTQY

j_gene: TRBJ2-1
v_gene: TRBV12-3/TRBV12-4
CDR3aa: ASTWTADNEQF

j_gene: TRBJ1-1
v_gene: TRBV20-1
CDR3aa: SALGHHTEAF

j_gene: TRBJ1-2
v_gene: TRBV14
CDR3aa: ASSQGKSGGYYGYT

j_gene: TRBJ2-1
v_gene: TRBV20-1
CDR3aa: SARANGYNEQF

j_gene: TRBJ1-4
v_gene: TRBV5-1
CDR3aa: ASSLAGDNEKLF

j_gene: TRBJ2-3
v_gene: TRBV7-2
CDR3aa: ASSPNRGPDTQY

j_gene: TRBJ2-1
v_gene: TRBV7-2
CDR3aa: ASSGLRGRGEQF

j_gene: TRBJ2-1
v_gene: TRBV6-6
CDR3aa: ASTRDRYNEQF

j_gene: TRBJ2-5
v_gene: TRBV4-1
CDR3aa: ASSQERIGENQETQY

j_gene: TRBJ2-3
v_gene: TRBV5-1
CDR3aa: ASRTTSALADTQY

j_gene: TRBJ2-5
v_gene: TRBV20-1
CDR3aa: SAGSAGAQETQY

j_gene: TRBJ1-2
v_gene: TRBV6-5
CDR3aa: ASSTSPHNGYGYT

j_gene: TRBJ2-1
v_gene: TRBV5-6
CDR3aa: ASSLDRGHEQF

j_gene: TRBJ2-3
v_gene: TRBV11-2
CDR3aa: ASSFRDRITDTQY

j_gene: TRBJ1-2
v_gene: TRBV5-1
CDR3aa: ASSLLGALTGNYGYT

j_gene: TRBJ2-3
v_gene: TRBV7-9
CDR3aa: ASSLGTTDTQY

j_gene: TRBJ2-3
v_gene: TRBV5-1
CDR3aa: ASSTGTPGRNTQY

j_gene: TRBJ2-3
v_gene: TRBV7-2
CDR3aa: ASSPGTGWATLY

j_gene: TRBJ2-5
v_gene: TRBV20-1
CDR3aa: SARDPVGRETQY

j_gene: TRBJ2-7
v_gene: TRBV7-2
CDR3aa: ASSRQTGPYEQY

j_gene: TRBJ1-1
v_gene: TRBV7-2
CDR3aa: ASSLAFGGGEAF

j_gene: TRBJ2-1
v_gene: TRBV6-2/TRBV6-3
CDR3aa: ASSDGGEQYEQF

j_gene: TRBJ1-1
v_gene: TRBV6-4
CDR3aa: ASSAEGDTEAF

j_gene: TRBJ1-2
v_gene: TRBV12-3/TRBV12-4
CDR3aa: ASGGTNYGYT

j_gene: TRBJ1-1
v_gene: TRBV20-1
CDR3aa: SASKGEGAEAF

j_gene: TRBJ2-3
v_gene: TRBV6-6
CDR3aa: ATRDLTSTDTQY

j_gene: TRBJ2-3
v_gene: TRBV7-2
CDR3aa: ASSFSGVTDTQY